The 3 T cell receptor beta chains below all came from one sample that was sequenced in a study of OX40 agonist ivuxolimab in advanced cancers. Libraries were prepared by immunoSEQ multiplex PCR; TCRdb keeps only in-frame clonotypes and omits some of them. The profile shows about 64,000 clones, 88% of them singletons. This sample comprised CD4+ or CD8+ T cells sorted from blood, obtained in a trial of the OX40 agonist ivuxolimab. These receptors were collected from an adult with an advanced solid tumor such as melanoma, head and neck, liver or kidney cancer.

This rearrangement joins TRBV10-3 to TRBJ1-3; TRBD1 agrees at 9 bases. J gave up 1 base and V 5 bases, and 6 bases lay outside the gene matches. The germline V gene encodes CDR1 ENHRY and CDR2 SYGVKD. The CDR3 runs 16 residues. CDR3: CAISPGQGISGNTIYF. CDR3 DNA: TGTGCCATCAGTCCGGGACAGGGTATTTCTGGAAACACCATATATTTT.

The chain is built from TRBV18 and TRBJ2-4; a possible D gene is TRBD1 (6 bases). The CDR3 runs to 15 residues. Trimming cost V 5 bases and J 1 base, with 12 bases left between them. The germline gives CDR1 KGHSH, CDR2 LQKENI. In DNA, the CDR3 is TGTGCCAGCTCAAGAACACAGGGTGCCAAAAACATTCAGTACTTC. This encodes CASSRTQGAKNIQYF.

The chain joins TRBV4-1 to TRBJ1-1; 7 bases fit TRBD1. Germline V gene lookup returns CDR1 MGHRA and CDR2 YSYEKL. The V and J ends lost 3 bases and 8 bases, in that order; junction bases with no gene match: 9. The CDR3 has 14 amino acids. The CDR3 loop is CASSQPTQGVEAFF. The CDR3, as DNA: TGCGCCAGCAGCCAGCCTACTCAGGGGGTCGAAGCTTTCTTT.